This T cell receptor (beta chain) was profiled in a study of blood T cells in healthy people across ages. Combining a sample-barcoded 5' primer with a J-beta primer mix, a second PCR ran for roughly 7 to 12 cycles. Tags on each cDNA molecule came from a template-switch adaptor with 12 random nucleotides. TCRdb itself ran the 5' RACE reads through MiXCR, one entry per CDR3 protein. This table has under 2 million distinct CDR3 sequences, 34% appearing once. Points on this clonotype: An end of the junction does not agree with germline; a read error may underlie this.

Donor samples were obtained from healthy Caucasian individuals from Russia, aged about 6 to 90. The CDR3 sequence is 16 residues long. The germline V gene has CDR1 SGHAT and CDR2 FQNNGV. The sequenced material came from blood. The rearrangement uses TRBV11-2 and TRBJ1-5; 12 nucleotides match TRBD1. The clonotype originates from a woman in her 30s in good health. The CDR3 region is CAGSLGDRGLGQPQHF. In DNA form, the CDR3 reads TGTGCCGGCAGCTTAGGGGACAGGGGGCTTGGTCAGCCCCAGCATTTT.